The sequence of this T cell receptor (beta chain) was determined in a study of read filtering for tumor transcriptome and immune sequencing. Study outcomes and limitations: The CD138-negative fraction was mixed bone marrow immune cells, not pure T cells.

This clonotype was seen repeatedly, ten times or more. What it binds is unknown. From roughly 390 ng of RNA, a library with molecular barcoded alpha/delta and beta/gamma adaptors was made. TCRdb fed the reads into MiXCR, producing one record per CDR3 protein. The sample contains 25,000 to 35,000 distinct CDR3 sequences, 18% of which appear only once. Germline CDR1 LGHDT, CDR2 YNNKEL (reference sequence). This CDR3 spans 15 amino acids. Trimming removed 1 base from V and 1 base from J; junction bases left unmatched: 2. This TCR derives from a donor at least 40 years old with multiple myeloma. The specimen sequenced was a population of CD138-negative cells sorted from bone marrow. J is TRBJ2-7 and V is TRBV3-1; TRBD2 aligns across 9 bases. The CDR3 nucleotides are TGTGCCAGCAGCCAAGGACTAGCGGCTTCCTACGAGCAGTACTTC. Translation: CASSQGLAASYEQYF.